These T cell receptor beta chains were read from a single sample in a study of neurological immune-mediated disorders. TCRdb re-called the 5' RACE reads with MiXCR, one entry per CDR3 protein. The data hold roughly 52,000 distinct CDR3 sequences, with about 4.2% observed a single time. Sample: CD4+ T cells from blood. Receptors were obtained from a woman in her thirties or forties with multiple sclerosis. Both conserved end residues are part of each CDR3. The order of the fields is J gene, D gene, V gene, clone size, CDR3 DNA, CDR3 protein. D genes are given only for firm matches. The size of a clone is reported for some rows only, either as once, few or many, or as a class for expanded clones.

j_call: TRBJ1-1
d_call: TRBD1
v_call: TRBV6-1
clone_size: many
cdr3_nt: TGTGCCAGCAGTGAGGCATGGAACAGGGGCCGCTTTGAAGCTTTCTTT
cdr3_aa: CASSEAWNRGRFEAFF

j_call: TRBJ2-3
d_call: NA
v_call: TRBV11-2
clone_size: many
cdr3_nt: TGTGCCAGCAGCTTAGTTGCCGGGTCGGCAGATACGCAGTATTTT
cdr3_aa: CASSLVAGSADTQYF

j_call: TRBJ2-7
d_call: NA
v_call: TRBV27
clone_size: many
cdr3_nt: TGTGCCAGCAGTTTAGCGTCCAGGGGCTACGAGCAGTACTTC
cdr3_aa: CASSLASRGYEQYF

j_call: TRBJ2-6
d_call: NA
v_call: TRBV5-1
clone_size: many
cdr3_nt: TGCGCCAGCAGCTTGGGTGACTCTGGGGCCAACGTCCTGACTTTC
cdr3_aa: CASSLGDSGANVLTF

j_call: TRBJ1-2
d_call: TRBD1
v_call: TRBV20-1
clone_size: many
cdr3_nt: TGCAGTGCGACAGGGACAGGGCGATTCTATGGCTACACCTTC
cdr3_aa: CSATGTGRFYGYTF

j_call: TRBJ2-7
d_call: TRBD2
v_call: TRBV20-1
clone_size: NA
cdr3_nt: TGCAGTGCTAGAGATAGCCAGCGGGGCTCCTACGAGCAGTACTTC
cdr3_aa: CSARDSQRGSYEQYF

j_call: TRBJ2-7
d_call: NA
v_call: TRBV3-1
clone_size: NA
cdr3_nt: TGTGCCAGCAGCCAATTTCTCAGCTACGAGCAGTACTTC
cdr3_aa: CASSQFLSYEQYF

j_call: TRBJ2-3
d_call: NA
v_call: TRBV5-1
clone_size: many
cdr3_nt: TGCGCCAGCAGGGGGGAACAGTACTTAGATACGCAGTATTTT
cdr3_aa: CASRGEQYLDTQYF

j_call: TRBJ2-6
d_call: NA
v_call: TRBV5-1
clone_size: many
cdr3_nt: TGCGCCAGCAGCTTGGGGGAAGGTGGGGCCAACGTCCTGACTTTC
cdr3_aa: CASSLGEGGANVLTF

j_call: TRBJ2-3
d_call: TRBD1
v_call: TRBV5-1
clone_size: many
cdr3_nt: TGCGCCAGCAGCCGGGACAGGTTAACAGATACGCAGTATTTT
cdr3_aa: CASSRDRLTDTQYF

j_call: TRBJ1-5
d_call: NA
v_call: TRBV12-3/TRBV12-4
clone_size: many
cdr3_nt: TGTGCCAGCAGTTTAAGGATAGGCGAAAGGGGCTATAGCAATCAGCCCCAGCATTTT
cdr3_aa: CASSLRIGERGYSNQPQHF

j_call: TRBJ2-7
d_call: NA
v_call: TRBV12-3/TRBV12-4
clone_size: many
cdr3_nt: TGTGCCAGCATGAGGGGATCCTACGAGCAGTACTTC
cdr3_aa: CASMRGSYEQYF

j_call: TRBJ1-2
d_call: TRBD1
v_call: TRBV18
clone_size: NA
cdr3_nt: TGTGCCAGCTCCCAGGGACAGGGGGCCTATGGCCACACCTTC
cdr3_aa: CASSQGQGAYGHTF

j_call: TRBJ2-3
d_call: TRBD2
v_call: TRBV3-1
clone_size: many
cdr3_nt: TGTGCCAGCAGCCAAGACGTCGGGAGGGAAGATACGCAGTATTTT
cdr3_aa: CASSQDVGREDTQYF

j_call: TRBJ2-4
d_call: NA
v_call: TRBV21-1
clone_size: many
cdr3_nt: TGTGCCAGCGGCCCTAATAGATTC
cdr3_aa: CASGPNRF

j_call: TRBJ2-3
d_call: TRBD1
v_call: TRBV20-1
clone_size: many
cdr3_nt: TGCAGTGCACCCCCACAGGGGCGTGGAAGCACAGATACGCAGTATTTT
cdr3_aa: CSAPPQGRGSTDTQYF

j_call: TRBJ2-5
d_call: NA
v_call: TRBV11-2
clone_size: many
cdr3_nt: TGTGCCAGCAGCTTAGGTGAAGAGACCCAGTACTTC
cdr3_aa: CASSLGEETQYF

j_call: TRBJ2-7
d_call: TRBD1
v_call: TRBV5-1
clone_size: many
cdr3_nt: TGCGCCAGCAGCTCTAGGACAGGGGAGGCCGAGCAGTACTTC
cdr3_aa: CASSSRTGEAEQYF